This TCR beta chain was identified during a study of OX40 agonist ivuxolimab in advanced cancers. On the study more broadly: Aged about 20 to 80 with a mean of 60 years, they were roughly 83% male. There were three patients with partial responses, one having hepatocellular carcinoma and two cutaneous melanoma.

Germline V gives CDR1 MDHEN, CDR2 SYDVKM. The CDR3 runs to 12 residues. Regarding this clone: Its antigen is unidentified.

The protocol was immunoSEQ multiplex PCR, while the TCRdb copy is restricted to in-frame clones and leaves out a portion. The sample yields roughly 58,000 clones, around 84% seen once. Notes on the study in general: Low normalized T-cell clonal expansion was also seen in some nonresponders. The study found that CD8+ T cells averaged more expanded clones than CD4+.

Here the sequenced sample was CD4+ or CD8+ T cells sorted from blood, taken in a trial of the OX40 agonist ivuxolimab. This receptor was obtained from an adult with an advanced solid tumor such as melanoma, head and neck, liver or kidney cancer. The chain carries TRBV28 and TRBJ2-1, with 8 bases matching TRBD2. CDR3 bases: TGTGGAGCTAGCGGGTTACACAATGAGCAGTTCTTC. Translating it yields CGASGLHNEQFF.